The 6 T cell receptor beta chains below all came from one sample that was sequenced in a study of cytomegalovirus exposure and HLA in healthy donors. With 60 Vbeta and 13 Jbeta primers, the PCR was carried out. The assay was immunoSEQ multiplex PCR, and TCRdb's table has in-frame clones only and misses some. The sample carries 55,000 to 70,000 clones, around 74% recorded once. The sequenced material came from PBMCs. Receptor source: a male donor in good health and CMV-seropositive.

This clone was seen a few times. The chain combines TRBV2 with TRBJ1-1, with TRBD1 as a possible D gene (6 bases). Looked up from germline, CDR1 is SNHLY and CDR2 is FYNNEI. Trimming took off 4 bases at V and 0 bases at J, with 12 bases between the two ends. The CDR3 has 15 amino acids. The CDR3 nucleotides read TGTGCCAGCAGTGTTACCAGGACAGTGAACACTGAAGCTTTCTTT. Its translation is CASSVTRTVNTEAFF.

This clone was seen once. The chain is built from TRBV9 and TRBJ2-2, with 7 bases identical to TRBD1. Per germline, CDR1 SGDLS and CDR2 YYNGEE. Trimming cost V 4 bases and J 3 bases; bases outside gene matches: 9. The CDR3 consists of 16 residues. CDR3 residues: CASSPFQGVDTGELFF. CDR3 in DNA: TGTGCCAGCAGCCCTTTCCAGGGGGTCGACACCGGGGAGCTGTTTTTT.

J is TRBJ2-3 and V is TRBV6-1; TRBD2 matches at 15 bases. Germline CDR1 is MNHNS and CDR2 is SASEGT. The CDR3 sequence is 18 residues long. Losses at the gene ends were 3 bases for V and 5 bases for J; bases not matched to a gene: 9. The CDR3 region has the DNA TGTGCCAGCAGTGACCAAATAGCGGGACTAGCGGGGGGAGATACGCAGTATTTT. Translating it yields CASSDQIAGLAGGDTQYF.

J is TRBJ2-4 and V is TRBV4-3; D possibly corresponds to TRBD1 (6 bases). Deletions cut 3 bases from V and 2 bases from J, with 17 bases between. Germline V CDR1 and CDR2: LGHNA, YSLEER. CDR3 length: 17 amino acids. The CDR3 protein is CASSQATRGSPKNIQYF. CDR3 coding DNA: TGCGCCAGCAGCCAGGCCACGAGGGGGAGTCCCAAAAACATTCAGTACTTC.

The chain employs TRBV9 and TRBJ1-3, with TRBD1 identical over 7 bases. The CDR3 length is 16 residues. With 3 bases clipped from V and 0 bases from J, the junction kept 6 bases outside the gene matches. From germline, CDR1 is SGDLS and CDR2 YYNGEE. DNA of the CDR3: TGTGCCAGCAGCGGGGATACAGGGGACTCTGGAAACACCATATATTTT. Its translation is CASSGDTGDSGNTIYF.

The CDR3: CASSSRTEYEQYF. As DNA, the CDR3 is TGTGCCAGCAGCTCCAGGACAGAGTACGAGCAGTACTTC. The chain has TRBV7-2 and TRBJ2-7; possibly TRBD1 for D (6 bases). Germline CDR1 and CDR2: SGHTA and FQGNSA. This CDR3 contains 13 residues. V lost 4 bases, J lost 4 bases, and 11 bases lay in between.